The 29 T cell receptor beta chains below all came from one sample that was sequenced in a study of CD8 T cells in Susac syndrome. Random-hexamer reverse transcription was applied to roughly 0.5 to 1 ug RNA. TCRdb redid the calling of the immunoSEQ multiplex PCR reads with MiXCR, one entry per CDR3 protein. Among 140,000 or so distinct CDR3 sequences, 95% were seen once, and the ten largest hold over 0.065%. The sequenced sample consisted of CD4+ T cells from PBMCs. These receptors came from a human donor with Susac syndrome.

The chain joins TRBV3-1 to TRBJ2-7; possible D gene TRBD2, 6 bases. Germline V gives CDR1 LGHDT, CDR2 YNNKEL (reference sequence). The CDR3 loop spans 14 amino acids. V shed 2 bases and J shed 1 base, with 9 bases lying between them. This CDR3 reads CASSQLLASYEQYF. In DNA, the CDR3 is TGTGCCAGCAGCCAACTCCTAGCGTCCTACGAGCAGTACTTC.

The CDR3 is CASSSGLAGVYEQYF. The CDR3 nucleotides are TGTGCCAGCAGCTCGGGACTAGCGGGTGTATACGAGCAGTACTTC. The chain uses TRBV7-9 and TRBJ2-7; 12 bases map to TRBD2. The CDR3 sequence is 15 residues long. Germline V gene sequence: CDR1 SEHNR, CDR2 FQNEAQ (reference sequence). The V segment lost 4 bases and the J segment 4 bases; nucleotides outside the gene matches: 5.

The chain combines TRBV29-1 with TRBJ1-4; tentatively, D is TRBD1 (6 bases). Germline V gene data show CDR1 as SQVTM and CDR2 as ANQGSEA. The CDR3 is 11 amino acids. The chain's CDR3 is CRKQGWEKLFF. In DNA, the CDR3 is TGCAGGAAACAGGGTTGGGAAAAACTGTTTTTT.

The gene calls are TRBV28 and TRBJ1-1, with 12 bases that match TRBD1. The CDR3 is made up of 14 amino acids. Germline trimming cut 5 bases from V and 4 bases from J; bases unmatched to any gene: 2. Germline assignment: CDR1 MDHEN and CDR2 SYDVKM. Written as DNA, the CDR3 is TGTGCCAGCAGTCCGGGACAGGGGGCCACTGAAGCTTTCTTT. Translated: CASSPGQGATEAFF.

The chain recombines TRBV2 with TRBJ2-4, with D possibly being TRBD1 or TRBD2 (5 bases each). The germline V and J ends were trimmed by 6 bases and 3 bases, with 12 bases remaining between them. This CDR3 spans 14 amino acids. Germline V CDR1 and CDR2: SNHLY, FYNNEI. The CDR3 DNA sequence: TGTGCCAGCAGGGGGACCCAGGGCAAAAACATTCAGTACTTC. Its protein is CASRGTQGKNIQYF.

The gene calls are TRBV20-1 and TRBJ2-1, with D tentatively TRBD2 (6 bases). Germline V lookup: CDR1 DFQATT, CDR2 SNEGSKA (reference sequence). The CDR3 is 12 residues long. Trimming pared 4 bases from V and 6 bases from J, leaving 10 bases between. The CDR3 nucleotides are TGCAGTGCTATAAAAGCGGGCAATGAGCAGTTCTTC. It specifies CSAIKAGNEQFF.

The chain has TRBV20-1 and TRBJ1-5, with no clear D. With 7 bases removed from V and 3 bases from J, the gap between germline ends came to 13 bases. CDR3 length: 13 amino acids. Germline CDR1 and CDR2: DFQATT and SNEGSKA (reference sequence). The CDR3 sequence is CSVGNRYNQPQHF. DNA for the CDR3: TGCAGTGTGGGCAATCGTTACAATCAGCCCCAGCATTTT.

The chain uses TRBV6-6 and TRBJ2-2; no clear D. Germline loops: CDR1 MNHNY, CDR2 SVGAGI (reference sequence). Deletions cut 8 bases from V and 4 bases from J, with 11 bases between. The CDR3 has 13 residues. CDR3 DNA: TGTGCCAGCCGCCGACATTCCACCGGGGAGCTGTTTTTT. Amino acids: CASRRHSTGELFF.

This chain connects TRBV20-1 to TRBJ2-5, with 12 bases aligning to TRBD2. Looked up from germline, CDR1 is DFQATT and CDR2 is SNEGSKA (reference sequence). CDR3 length equals 14 residues. Trimming removed 1 base from V and 4 bases from J; junction bases left unmatched: 1. As DNA, the CDR3 is TGCAGTGCTAGAGGACTAGCGGGAGCAGAGACCCAGTACTTC. Encoded protein: CSARGLAGAETQYF.

The chain couples TRBV28 to TRBJ2-7, with a possible D match to TRBD1 (5 bases). The CDR3 has 16 amino acids. Germline CDR1 MDHEN, CDR2 SYDVKM. V gave up 5 bases and J gave up 2 bases, with 19 bases separating them. The CDR3: CASSARTFHLAYEQYF. The CDR3 coding sequence is TGTGCCAGCAGTGCCAGGACATTCCACCTTGCCTACGAGCAGTACTTC.

J is TRBJ2-2 and V is TRBV25-1; D is undetermined. The V end was cut by 1 base, the J end by 5 bases, with 5 bases between. The CDR3 contains 13 residues. Germline V gene data show CDR1 as MGHDK and CDR2 as SYGVNS. The DNA for the CDR3 is TGTGCCAGCAGTGAATTACATACCGGGGAGCTGTTTTTT. Translated: CASSELHTGELFF.

The genes are TRBV7-9 and TRBJ1-1; perhaps TRBD1 as D (5 bases). This CDR3 contains 14 residues. Trimming removed 7 bases from V and 1 base from J, with 13 bases in between. From germline, CDR1 is SEHNR and CDR2 FQNEAQ (reference sequence). The CDR3 spells CASTRWGENTEAFF. CDR3 nucleotide sequence: TGTGCCAGCACCAGGTGGGGGGAGAACACTGAAGCTTTCTTT.

Here the CDR3 DNA reads TGTGCCAGCAGCCGACAGGGGGCCGTTGAGACCCAGTACTTC. As protein: CASSRQGAVETQYF. The rearrangement joins TRBV11-2 to TRBJ2-5, with 10 bases aligning to TRBD1. The CDR3 runs to 14 residues. The V gene end was trimmed by 5 bases and the J gene end by 5 bases; junction bases not matched to a gene: 5. The germline gives CDR1 SGHAT, CDR2 FQNNGV.

The V and J genes are TRBV5-4 and TRBJ2-3; D is tentatively TRBD1 or TRBD2 (5 bases each). The CDR3 contains 17 residues. Germline V gene data show CDR1 as SGHNT and CDR2 as YYREEE (reference sequence). Trimming left V 6 bases short and J 0 bases short, with 20 bases between. Here the CDR3 reads CASTLTAWGFSTDTQYF. DNA of the CDR3: TGTGCCAGCACCTTAACCGCTTGGGGGTTTAGCACAGATACGCAGTATTTT.

This sequence joins TRBV5-5 and TRBJ2-1; TRBD2 matches 7 bases. Germline V CDR1 and CDR2: SGHKS, YYEKEE (reference sequence). The CDR3 length is 12 residues. Losses at the gene ends were 4 bases for V and 9 bases for J; bases not matched to a gene: 4. CDR3 in amino acids: CASSQPGGEQFF. The CDR3 DNA follows: TGTGCCAGCAGCCAGCCGGGGGGTGAGCAGTTCTTC. Using reference TRBV5-5 and TRBJ2-1 for the parts outside the CDR3, the full variable domain is DAGVTQSPTHLIKTRGQQVTLRCSPISGHKSVSWYQQVLGQGPQFIFQYYEKEERGRGNFPDRFSARQFPNYSSELNVNALLLGDSALYLCASSQPGGEQFFGPGTRLTVL.

The gene calls are TRBV7-2 and TRBJ2-4; the D call may be TRBD1 or TRBD2 (5 bases each). The ends were cut back, 5 bases at V and 6 bases at J, with 11 bases in the middle. Germline CDR1 reads SGHTA; CDR2 reads FQGNSA. The CDR3 runs to 13 residues. The CDR3 DNA sequence: TGTGCCAGCAGCACCGGGACCGGAAACATTCAGTACTTC. It translates to CASSTGTGNIQYF. Complete variable domain (other parts from reference TRBV7-2 and TRBJ2-4): GAGVSQSPSNKVTEKGKDVELRCDPISGHTALYWYRQSLGQGLEFLIYFQGNSAPDKSGLPSDRFSAERTGGSVSTLTIQRTQQEDSAVYLCASSTGTGNIQYFGAGTRLSVL.

V and J are TRBV23-1 and TRBJ1-2, with 7 bases that match TRBD1. TRBV23-1 is treated as an ORF (open reading frame) with a function not yet certain. The J segment lost 8 bases and the V segment lost 4 bases, leaving 10 bases of the junction unmatched. This CDR3 spans 14 amino acids. CDR3 DNA: TGCGCCAGCAGTCTACGACAGGGCGTAGGGGGCTACACCTTC. Translated: CASSLRQGVGGYTF.

V usage is TRBV20-1 and J usage is TRBJ2-5; D is perhaps TRBD2 (6 bases). Trimming removed 0 bases at V and 5 bases at J, with 19 bases between. This CDR3 comprises 16 residues. Per germline, CDR1 DFQATT and CDR2 SNEGSKA (reference sequence). CDR3 nucleotides: TGCAGTGCTAGAGACCCTGCGCCAACTGGGGGGGAGACCCAGTACTTC. The encoded protein is CSARDPAPTGGETQYF.

CDR3 in amino acids: CSVFGGSQETQYF. The CDR3 DNA follows: TGCAGCGTCTTCGGGGGGTCCCAAGAGACCCAGTACTTC. The chain employs TRBV29-1 and TRBJ2-5; 7 bases map to TRBD2. The germline CDR1 and CDR2 sequences are SQVTM and ANQGSEA. The junction had 5 bases not matched to a gene; V was cut back by 6 bases and J by 1 base. The CDR3 has 13 amino acids.

This sequence joins TRBV30 and TRBJ1-2; no definite D call. In germline, CDR1 is GTSNPN, CDR2 SVGIG (reference sequence). V was trimmed by 0 bases and J by 2 bases, leaving 16 bases between them. The CDR3 covers 16 residues. This chain's CDR3 is CAWSVPPPRSNYGYTF. In DNA form, the CDR3 reads TGTGCCTGGAGTGTACCTCCCCCCAGATCCAACTATGGCTACACCTTC.

V and J are TRBV14 and TRBJ1-5, with D unresolved. CDR3 length equals 14 residues. V gave up 1 base and J gave up 3 bases, with 7 bases separating them. Looked up from germline, CDR1 is SGHDN and CDR2 is FVKESK. CDR3 in amino acids: CASSQVTVNQPQHF. CDR3 coding DNA: TGTGCCAGCAGCCAAGTGACCGTCAATCAGCCCCAGCATTTT.

The V gene is TRBV20-1, the J gene TRBJ1-4; D is undetermined. The CDR3 sequence is 13 residues long. The V gene's germline CDR1 is DFQATT and CDR2 SNEGSKA (reference sequence). V was shortened by 8 bases and J by 0 bases, with 10 bases between the two germline ends. The CDR3 region is CSPRMPTNEKLFF. Here the CDR3 DNA reads TGCAGTCCAAGGATGCCAACTAATGAAAAACTGTTTTTT.

The genes are TRBV9 and TRBJ2-2; D possibly uses TRBD1 or TRBD2 (6 bases each). V dropped 4 bases and J dropped 4 bases, with 14 bases sitting between them. Germline CDR1 is SGDLS and CDR2 is YYNGEE. The CDR3 runs to 15 residues. The CDR3 DNA reads as TGTGCCAGCAGCCCAAAACAGGGAGGCACCGGGGAGCTGTTTTTT. This sequence encodes CASSPKQGGTGELFF.

This rearrangement joins TRBV27 to TRBJ1-6, with a tentative D call TRBD1 (5 bases). V was cut by 7 bases and J by 5 bases, with 15 bases left in between. Germline lookup yields CDR1 MNHEY and CDR2 SMNVEV (reference sequence). The CDR3 contains 15 residues. The CDR3 here is CASTAGRLDNSPLHF. The DNA of the CDR3 is TGTGCCAGCACCGCGGGGCGACTGGATAATTCACCCCTCCACTTT.

The chain couples TRBV5-6 to TRBJ2-3; D not resolved. CDR3 length: 13 amino acids. In germline, CDR1 is SGHDT, CDR2 YYEEEE. Trimming took 8 bases from V and 2 from J, leaving 12 bases between them. The CDR3 sequence is CASFRNPTDTQYF. For the CDR3, the DNA is TGTGCCAGTTTCAGGAACCCCACAGATACGCAGTATTTT. Full variable domain (outside the CDR3, taken from reference TRBV5-6 and TRBJ2-3): DAGVTQSPTHLIKTRGQQVTLRCSPKSGHDTVSWYQQALGQGPQFIFQYYEEEERQRGNFPDRFSGHQFPNYSSELNVNALLLGDSALYLCASFRNPTDTQYFGPGTRLTVL.

A few counts support this clonotype. The chain has TRBV3-1 and TRBJ2-2; TRBD2 matches 10 bases. Trimming removed 4 bases from V and 4 bases from J; junction bases left unmatched: 3. Per germline, CDR1 LGHDT and CDR2 YNNKEL (reference sequence). The length of the CDR3 is 15 residues. The CDR3 nucleotides read TGTGCCAGCAGCCTAGCGGGAGGTGGCACCGGGGAGCTGTTTTTT. This codes for CASSLAGGGTGELFF.

The chain employs TRBV7-2 and TRBJ2-7; weak D call: TRBD2 (6 bases). The V gene lost 5 bases and the J gene lost 4 bases, with 15 bases spanning the gap. This CDR3 contains 14 residues. Germline V gene lookup returns CDR1 SGHTA and CDR2 FQGNSA. DNA for the CDR3: TGTGCCAGCAGCCCCCCGGGGGTGGTGTACGAGCAGTACTTC. Residues: CASSPPGVVYEQYF.

The chain joins TRBV4-1 to TRBJ1-2; no definite D call. This CDR3 has 14 residues. V was cut by 0 bases and J by 7 bases, with 12 bases left in between. Per germline, CDR1 MGHRA and CDR2 YSYEKL. CDR3 nucleotides: TGCGCCAGCAGCCAAGAGATTCAATCGCGTGGCTACACCTTC. Translating gives CASSQEIQSRGYTF.

V is TRBV3-1 and J is TRBJ1-1; D is perhaps TRBD1 (6 bases). Trimming took 3 bases from V and 11 from J, leaving 10 bases between them. CDR1 is LGHDT, CDR2 YNNKEL, per germline (reference sequence). The CDR3 covers 11 residues. CDR3 in amino acids: CASSQAGDAFF. DNA of the CDR3: TGTGCCAGCAGCCAGGCAGGGGATGCTTTCTTT.